One sample yielded the 4 T cell receptor beta chains listed below, sequenced in a study of cytomegalovirus exposure and HLA in healthy donors. PCR primers comprised 60 Vbeta and 13 Jbeta primers. Assay: immunoSEQ multiplex PCR; the TCRdb copy retains only in-frame clones and omits some. The sample has 150,000 to 180,000 clones, over 60% seen once; the top ten hold approximately 4%. Material for sequencing was PBMCs. The receptor source for this set is a woman between 35 and 50 years old in good health and CMV-seronegative.

The rearrangement joins TRBV5-1 to TRBJ2-3; 8 positions agree with TRBD2. With V trimmed by 1 base and J by 5 bases, 6 bases remained unmatched. This CDR3 contains 15 residues. In germline, CDR1 is SGHRS, CDR2 YFSETQ. The CDR3 DNA follows: TGCGCCAGCAGCTTGACGAGCGGGAGTTTAGATACGCAGTATTTT. Amino acid sequence: CASSLTSGSLDTQYF.

V and J are TRBV7-6 and TRBJ2-1; D is unresolved. V was shortened by 1 base and J by 5 bases, with 9 bases between the two germline ends. Germline CDR1 and CDR2: SGHVS and FNYEAQ. The CDR3 loop spans 14 amino acids. In nucleotides, the CDR3 is TGTGCCAGCAGCTTAGACGGTTCCGACAATGAGCAGTTCTTC. Protein product: CASSLDGSDNEQFF.

The rearrangement links TRBV5-1 to TRBJ1-4; maybe TRBD1 (6 bases). The germline V gene has CDR1 SGHRS and CDR2 YFSETQ. V was pared by 4 bases and J by 8 bases, with 21 bases between. This CDR3 region has 16 residues. DNA for the CDR3: TGCGCCAGCAGCGTTAATCCGGGGGGCATGAACGAAAAACTGTTTTTT. It encodes CASSVNPGGMNEKLFF. Looking up the rest from reference TRBV5-1 and TRBJ1-4 gives the full variable domain: KAGVTQTPRYLIKTRGQQVTLSCSPISGHRSVSWYQQTPGQGLQFLFEYFSETQRNKGNFPGRFSGRQFSNSRSEMNVSTLELGDSALYLCASSVNPGGMNEKLFFGSGTQLSVL.

J is TRBJ1-6 and V is TRBV19; 8 bases match TRBD1. The junction had 14 bases not matched to a gene; V was cut back by 8 bases and J by 8 bases. From germline, CDR1 is LNHDA and CDR2 SQIVND (reference sequence). This CDR3 comprises 16 residues. CDR3 coding DNA: TGTGCCAGTGGCAGGGGGCGCGATTGGGGTGATTCACCCCTCCACTTT. Translating it yields CASGRGRDWGDSPLHF.